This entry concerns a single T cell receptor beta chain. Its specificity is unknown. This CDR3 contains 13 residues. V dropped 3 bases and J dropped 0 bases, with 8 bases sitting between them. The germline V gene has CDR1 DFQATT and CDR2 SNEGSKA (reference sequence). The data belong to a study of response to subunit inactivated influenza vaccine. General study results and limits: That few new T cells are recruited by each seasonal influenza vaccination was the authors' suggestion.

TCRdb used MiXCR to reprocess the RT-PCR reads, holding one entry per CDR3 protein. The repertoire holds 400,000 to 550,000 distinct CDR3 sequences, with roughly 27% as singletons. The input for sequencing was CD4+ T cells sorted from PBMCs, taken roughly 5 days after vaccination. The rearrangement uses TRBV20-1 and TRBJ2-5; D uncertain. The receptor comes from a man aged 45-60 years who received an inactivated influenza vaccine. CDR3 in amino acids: CSASPGNQETQYF. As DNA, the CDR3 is TGCAGTGCTAGTCCCGGAAACCAAGAGACCCAGTACTTC.